This record looks at one T cell receptor beta chain sequence and its context. What it recognizes is unknown. This sample was taken from a study of T cells in localized non-small cell lung cancer. General study points: Detection in adjacent lung was observed for a median around 59 of the top 100 tumor clones. Adjacent uninvolved lung had the highest clonality, suggesting focused antigen responses.

Germline values: CDR1 SGHTA, CDR2 FQGNSA. CDR3 length equals 17 residues. V shed 1 base and J 1 base; nucleotides not matched to a gene: 2. Assay used: immunoSEQ multiplex PCR; TCRdb lists only in-frame clones, some missing. Seen here are some 12,000 clones, roughly 85% observed once, and the top ten hold 8.6%. V gene TRBV7-2 combines with J gene TRBJ2-3; 13 bases match TRBD2. The TCR sequence derives from a male donor at least 60 years old with stage III lung adenocarcinoma. The sequenced sample was peripheral blood, obtained before any cancer treatment. The CDR3 DNA sequence: TGTGCCAGCAGCTTAGGAGGACTAGCGGGAGGCACAGATACGCAGTATTTT. Translating gives CASSLGGLAGGTDTQYF.